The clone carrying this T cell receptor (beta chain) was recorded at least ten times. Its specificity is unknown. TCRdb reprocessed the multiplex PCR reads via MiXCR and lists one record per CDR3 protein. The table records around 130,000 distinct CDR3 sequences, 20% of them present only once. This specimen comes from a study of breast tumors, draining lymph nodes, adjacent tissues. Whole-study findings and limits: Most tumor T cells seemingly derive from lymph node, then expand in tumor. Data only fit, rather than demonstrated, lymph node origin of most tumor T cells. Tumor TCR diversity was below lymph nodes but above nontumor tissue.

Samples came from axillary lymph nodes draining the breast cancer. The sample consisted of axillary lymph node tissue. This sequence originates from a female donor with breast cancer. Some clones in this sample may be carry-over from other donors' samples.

The chain's CDR3 is CASSYWAGNQPQHF. CDR3 nucleotides: TGTGCCAGCAGCTACTGGGCCGGCAATCAGCCCCAGCATTTT. The chain is built from TRBV7-2 and TRBJ1-5; D unclear. Germline V lookup: CDR1 SGHTA, CDR2 FQGNSA. Trimming took off 4 bases at V and 2 bases at J, with 9 bases between the two ends. The CDR3 is 14 residues long.